What follows is one T cell receptor (beta chain) and its context. No antigen is known for it. Prepared libraries of TCR beta cDNA carried unique molecular identifiers. TCRdb fed the PCR reads into MiXCR, producing one record per CDR3 protein. This table holds 450,000 to 650,000 distinct CDR3 sequences, roughly 46% found once. From germline, CDR1 is LGHDT and CDR2 YNNKEL (reference sequence). CDR3 length: 19 amino acids. This specimen belongs to a study of post-analysis software for immune sequencing data. About the study: The cohort encompassed relapsing-remitting, secondary progressive and progressive-relapsing multiple sclerosis disease courses. General observations from the study: Patients used roughly five TRBV segments, including TRBV5-6, TRBV5-1 and TRBV20-1, more often than controls.

The chain recombines TRBV3-1 with TRBJ2-7; the match to TRBD2 covers 12 bases. The DNA end is a closer match to TRBJ2-5, so the J assignment may be wrong. The source material was blood. The source of this sequence is a girl aged 5-17 years with multiple sclerosis. The chain's CDR3 is CASSQLWQASGGAAETQYF. In nucleotides, the CDR3 is TGTGCCAGCAGCCAACTCTGGCAGGCTAGCGGGGGGGCTGCGGAGACCCAGTACTTC.